This T cell receptor (beta chain) derives from a study of shared clonotypes between healthy human individuals (dated by TCRdb to between 2020 and 2021). Broadly, across the study: The cohort included a few men and a couple of women between 18 and 49 years of age. Each donor's leukapheresis produced roughly between about 0.9 and 9.5 billion PBMCs. Libraries were prepared and TCR repertoires were sequenced by different laboratories using diverse techniques, in order to increase sequencing depth and limit assay-specific biases. The study deeply sequenced blood TCR repertoires of about 5 healthy adults to estimate repertoire size and the extent of clonotype sharing between individuals.

General conclusions and limits of the study: Because the study included only a small number of donors, the genetic and exposure-history diversity represented was limited. Sampling was restricted to blood, and TCR repertoires in tissue are likely to differ from TCR repertoires in blood. Pairwise subsampling indicated that sequencing depth was expected to affect the degree of clonotype sharing among donors.

Donors were healthy HIV-negative adults with no recently reported acute infections or vaccinations. Only Caucasian adults living in Nashville, Tennessee, USA were represented among the donors. For unsorted samples, some 90 million PBMCs were counted and genomic DNA was extracted with the QIAamp DNA Blood Mini kit. After blood collection by leukapheresis, PBMCs were isolated using Ficoll-Histopaque density gradient centrifugation and then cryopreserved in the vapor phase of liquid nitrogen. TCR CDR3 regions were amplified from genomic DNA by multiplex PCR using the deep immunoSEQ assay. Extracted genomic DNA from each cell subset was distributed evenly across all wells of several immunoSEQ 96-well plates, and each plate was treated as a replicate. For unsorted PBMC, 300 to 350 ng genomic DNA, equal to tens of thousands of T cell genomes, was loaded into each replicate PCR. Genomic DNA from unsorted PBMC was sequenced over ten immunoSEQ deep assay plates. Purified libraries were quantified with a Qubit 3.0 fluorometer, sized on a Bioanalyzer 2100, and re-quantified with the KAPA Library Quantification kit. Each immunoSEQ 96-well plate was sequenced on its own single-read 150-cycle Illumina NextSeq 550 flow cell. The authors processed their data as follows. Because the immunoSEQ output held only junctional sequences and lacked quality scores, the filtering could not match the filtering applied to full-length reads. Sequences were annotated with PyIR, a Python wrapper for IgBLAST v1.9, and V/J genes and CDR3 were assigned using IMGT germline references. Any read was removed if the V/J assignment was weak (E-value above 1e-6), the CDR3 was missing, or the read contained stop codons, out-of-frame junctions, or ambiguous translated residues. V3J clonotypes were defined as sequences sharing the same inferred V gene, J gene, and CDR3 amino acid sequence. To compute the percentage overlap between repertoires, the number of shared unique clonotypes was divided by the size of the smaller repertoire. RTK rarefaction, the Chao1 estimator, and Recon v2.1 estimates of unobserved clonotypes were used to assess repertoire richness. This is the immuneACCESS table as TCRdb keeps it, with only in-frame sequences that have V and J called. A part of the clones is gone; compared with another copy, unresolved V genes explain less than half, and the rest is unexplained. That table gives V, J and clone size, and the DNA gave D and trimming. This sample comprises over 95,000 clones, roughly half of them detected only once. The top ten clones comprise roughly 16% of the sample.

Concerning this clone itself: Its antigen is currently not known. Base-call qualities are not available, and no considerably larger clone is one nucleotide away.

A distance of 7 bases separates the germline ends of V and J, which lose 4 bases and 0 bases respectively. In the germline V gene, CDR1 corresponds to ENHRY and CDR2 to SYGVKD. Measured from the cysteine to the phenylalanine, the CDR3 is 14 residues long. Only the CDR3 part of the read is kept: 42 bases, read in frame from the first base. What was sequenced was PBMCs. The sequence is built from TRBV10-3 and TRBJ1-5, with an unclear D gene assignment. The source of this sequence is a woman in her forties in good health. Some clones in this sample may be carry-over from other donors' samples. This receptor has the CDR3 CAISGVNSNQPQHF. Here is the DNA: TGTGCCATCAGTGGAGTGAATAGCAATCAGCCCCAGCATTTT.